The 10 T cell receptor beta chains below come from one sample, sequenced in a study of T cells in women clearing cervical HPV infection. Sequencing was performed with immunoSEQ multiplex PCR; in TCRdb, only in-frame clones are kept and a portion is missing. This repertoire includes 30,000 to 40,000 clones. Material: blood buffy coat. These receptors were collected from a woman between 18 and 70 years old with a cervical HPV16 infection that either progressed to CIN3+ or cleared (not recorded which).

As regards this clone: The read ends 3 residues before the CDR3 terminus; that terminus is restored from the germline J gene. J is TRBJ2-2 and V is TRBV2; no definite D call. This CDR3 contains 15 residues. Germline assignment: CDR1 SNHLY and CDR2 FYNNEI. CDR3 protein: CASSEALGTNEKLFF. The DNA read from the CDR3 is TGTGCCAGCAGTGAGGCTTTGGGTACTAATGAAAAG.

A word on this clone: The read falls 3 residues short of the CDR3 end, and the missing part is taken from the germline J gene. The chain has TRBV2 and TRBJ1-1; D is perhaps TRBD1 (6 bases). The CDR3 runs to 13 residues. V was clipped by 4 bases and J by 5 bases, with 11 bases between them. Germline V gene sequence: CDR1 SNHLY, CDR2 FYNNEI. The CDR3 here is CASSVGAWTEAFF. Incomplete CDR3 DNA: TGTGCCAGCAGTGTGGGGGCTTGGACTGAA.

As to this clone: The read ends 3 residues shy of where the CDR3 ends; the end is completed using the germline J gene. J is TRBJ2-3 and V is TRBV5-6, with no clear D. The CDR3 is made up of 12 amino acids. Per the germline V gene, CDR1 is SGHDT and CDR2 is YYEEEE. The V gene lost 3 bases and the J gene lost 6 bases, with 8 bases spanning the gap. The part of the CDR3 DNA that was read is TGTGCCAGCAGCTACGGGTGGGATACG. It is translated as CASSYGWDT. The CDR3, in full, reads CASSYGWDTQYF. Full variable domain (remainder filled in from reference TRBV5-6 and TRBJ2-3): DAGVTQSPTHLIKTRGQQVTLRCSPKSGHDTVSWYQQALGQGPQFIFQYYEEEERQRGNFPDRFSGHQFPNYSSELNVNALLLGDSALYLCASSYGWDTQYFGPGTRLTVL.

As regards this clone: The read terminates 3 residues ahead of where the CDR3 ends, so the germline J gene completes it. The chain uses TRBV6-2 or TRBV6-3 and TRBJ2-7; TRBD2 agrees at 11 bases. Germline V lookup: CDR1 MNHEY, CDR2 SVGEGT. With 6 bases clipped from V and 0 bases from J, the junction kept 7 bases outside the gene matches. CDR3 size: 16 residues. CDR3 DNA (partial): TGTGCCAGCAGGCCCCTAGCGGGAGGCTCCTCCTACGAG. Its protein is CASRPLAGGSSYE. The entire CDR3 protein is CASRPLAGGSSYEQYF.

Notes on this clone: The CDR3 extends 3 residues past the end of the read, so its final part is completed from the germline J gene. This rearrangement joins TRBV7-9 to TRBJ2-7, with a tentative D call TRBD1 (6 bases). V lost 9 bases, J lost 1 base, and 19 bases lay in between. The CDR3 sequence is 15 residues long. The germline gives CDR1 SEHNR, CDR2 FQNEAQ (reference sequence). CDR3 sequence reads: CASRPGTGKSYEQYF. The covered CDR3 bases are TGTGCCAGTCGGCCGGGCACAGGGAAATCCTACGAG.

As for this clone: The read stops 3 residues short of the end of the CDR3; the missing end is completed from the germline J gene. This rearrangement joins TRBV2 to TRBJ1-4; 7 bases are shared with TRBD1. The J segment lost 6 bases and the V segment lost 8 bases, leaving 3 bases of the junction unmatched. CDR3 length equals 12 residues. Germline CDR1 reads SNHLY; CDR2 reads FYNNEI. CDR3 bases read: TGTGCCAGCGGGACAGAGGATGAAAAA. Protein product: CASGTEDEK. The entire CDR3 reads CASGTEDEKLFF.

For this clone: The CDR3 is cut off 3 residues early in the read; its end comes from the germline J gene. This rearrangement joins TRBV5-1 to TRBJ2-7; 10 bases fit TRBD1. J was trimmed by 1 base and V by 4 bases; bases with no gene match: 8. Germline assignment: CDR1 SGHRS and CDR2 YFSETQ. CDR3 length equals 16 residues. The covered CDR3 bases are TGCGCCAGCAGCATAGAGACAGGGGGCGGGTCCTACGAG. Protein: CASSIETGGGSYE. In full, the CDR3 is CASSIETGGGSYEQYF.

Remarks on this clone: The missing CDR3 end, 3 residues past where the read stops, is filled in from the germline J gene. V usage is TRBV19 and J usage is TRBJ2-2; D unclear. The CDR3 contains 12 residues. V was trimmed by 3 bases and J by 8 bases, leaving 7 bases between them. CDR1 is LNHDA, CDR2 SQIVND, per germline (reference sequence). The DNA read from the CDR3 is TGTGCCAGTAGTATGGGCGAGGGGGAG. This gives the protein CASSMGEGE. The whole CDR3 protein is CASSMGEGELFF.

Regarding this clone: The read terminates 3 residues ahead of where the CDR3 ends, so the germline J gene completes it. The J gene is TRBJ2-3, the V gene TRBV14; maybe TRBD2 (5 bases). The V and J ends lost 4 bases and 4 bases respectively, with 6 bases between them. The germline V gene encodes CDR1 SGHDN and CDR2 FVKESK. This CDR3 is 12 amino acids long. The CDR3 sequence is CASSPGADTQYF. The covered CDR3 bases are TGTGCCAGCAGCCCCGGGGCAGATACG.

Details on this clone: The read terminates 3 residues ahead of where the CDR3 ends, so the germline J gene completes it. The chain employs TRBV27 and TRBJ1-2; D is ambiguous. The CDR3 extends over 14 amino acids. CDR1 is MNHEY and CDR2 is SMNVEV in the germline V gene (reference sequence). V shed 5 bases and J shed 4 bases, with 14 bases lying between them. The CDR3 bases that were read are TGTGCCAGCAGTCCTTTAGTGTCACCCTATGGC. As protein: CASSPLVSPYG. The CDR3 in full is CASSPLVSPYGYTF.